The 31 T cell receptor beta chains in this list originate from one sample, sequenced in a study of OX40 agonist ivuxolimab in advanced cancers. Receptor libraries were prepared by the immunoSEQ multiplex PCR assay. In its TCRdb copy, this immuneACCESS table keeps in-frame sequences only and misses some clones. Where compared with another copy, unresolved V genes explain less than half of these, and the others have no known cause. The sample contains around 50,000 clones, 87% of them found a single time. The ten largest make up more than 1.5% of the sample. Sequenced here: CD4+ or CD8+ T cells sorted from blood, sampled in a trial of the OX40 agonist ivuxolimab. The receptor source for this set is an adult with an advanced solid tumor such as melanoma, head and neck, liver or kidney cancer.

The table lists this clone with a count of one. The chain couples TRBV6-1 to TRBJ2-1; no firm D call. V was trimmed by 6 bases and J by 13 bases, leaving 13 bases between them. CDR1 and CDR2 from the germline V gene are MNHNS and SASEGT. The CDR3 loop spans 11 amino acids. The CDR3 sequence: CASSSRRIQFF. CDR3 sequence (DNA): TGTGCCAGCAGCAGTCGACGGATCCAGTTCTTC.

V is TRBV2 and J is TRBJ1-2; maybe TRBD1 (5 bases). From germline, CDR1 is SNHLY and CDR2 FYNNEI. V was pared by 6 bases and J by 4 bases, with 21 bases between. The CDR3 loop spans 16 amino acids. Written as DNA, the CDR3 is TGTGCCAGCAGGCCTCGAGACAGTTCACGTCGCTATGGCTACACCTTC. Protein sequence: CASRPRDSSRRYGYTF.

The chain recombines TRBV11-2 with TRBJ2-3; 10 nucleotides agree with TRBD2. The V gene end was trimmed by 5 bases and the J gene end by 3 bases; junction bases not matched to a gene: 2. The germline V gene encodes CDR1 SGHAT and CDR2 FQNNGV. The CDR3 sequence is 14 residues long. The CDR3 reads CASSLAGATDTQYF. CDR3 DNA sequence: TGTGCCAGCAGCCTAGCGGGGGCTACAGATACGCAGTATTTT.

This clone has only a few counts. The chain employs TRBV11-2 and TRBJ1-4; TRBD1 is a possible D gene (5 bases). CDR3 length: 14 residues. In germline, CDR1 is SGHAT, CDR2 FQNNGV. Trimming removed 2 bases at V and 8 bases at J, with 12 bases between. This chain's CDR3 is CASSLQGGREKLFF. The CDR3 DNA sequence: TGTGCCAGCAGCTTACAGGGAGGGCGAGAAAAACTGTTTTTT.

This chain links TRBV9 with TRBJ1-1; D gene unclear. The V and J ends lost 4 bases and 1 base respectively, with 14 bases between them. CDR3 length: 15 residues. Looked up from germline, CDR1 is SGDLS and CDR2 is YYNGEE. CDR3 sequence reads: CASSPPFRRNTEAFF. CDR3 coding DNA: TGTGCCAGCAGCCCCCCGTTCAGGAGGAACACTGAAGCTTTCTTT.

V gene TRBV19 combines with J gene TRBJ1-5; D unresolved. Trimming removed 8 bases from V and 6 bases from J, with 11 bases in between. Germline values: CDR1 LNHDA, CDR2 SQIVND (reference sequence). The CDR3 contains 12 residues. For the CDR3, the DNA is TGTGCCAGTGGCTTCAGAGGTCAGCCCCAGCATTTT. This translates into CASGFRGQPQHF.

The chain carries TRBV11-2 and TRBJ2-5; D is ambiguous. The last part of the DNA fits TRBJ2-7 better; the J call may be wrong. This CDR3 is 16 amino acids long. Germline V CDR1 and CDR2: SGHAT, FQNNGV. The CDR3 sequence is CASSLNGPPWGNEQYF. The CDR3 DNA follows: TGTGCCAGCAGCTTAAACGGTCCACCCTGGGGAAACGAGCAGTACTTC.

This rearrangement joins TRBV7-2 to TRBJ1-1; no definite D call. Trimming took off 3 bases at V and 3 bases at J, with 11 bases between the two ends. Germline V gives CDR1 SGHTA, CDR2 FQGNSA. The CDR3 spans 14 residues. CDR3 in amino acids: CASSLFHLDTEAFF. The CDR3 coding sequence is TGTGCCAGCAGCTTGTTCCACCTAGACACTGAAGCTTTCTTT.

The chain uses TRBV27 and TRBJ2-1; 11 bases are a match to TRBD2. The V and J ends lost 7 bases and 0 bases, in that order; junction bases with no gene match: 17. This CDR3 is 20 amino acids long. Germline V CDR1 and CDR2: MNHEY, SMNVEV (reference sequence). Here the CDR3 reads CASNPYRTSGWSLSYNEQFF. In DNA, the CDR3 is TGTGCCAGCAACCCCTATCGGACTAGCGGGTGGTCCCTCTCCTACAATGAGCAGTTCTTC.

This clone was detected only once. CDR3 region: CASSLNNNSPLHF. Written as DNA, the CDR3 is TGCGCCAGCAGCTTGAACAACAATTCACCCCTCCACTTT. The rearrangement uses TRBV5-1 and TRBJ1-6; D gene uncertain. Deletions cut 1 base from V and 7 bases from J, with 6 bases between. The CDR3 sequence is 13 residues long. Germline V gives CDR1 SGHRS, CDR2 YFSETQ.

This rearrangement joins TRBV2 to TRBJ2-3; 10 bases fit TRBD2. The CDR3 is 14 amino acids. Per the germline V gene, CDR1 is SNHLY and CDR2 is FYNNEI. The trim removed 7 bases at V and 7 bases at J, leaving 8 bases unmatched. CDR3 nucleotide sequence: TGTGCCAGCAAAGCTAGCGGGGGTATAAATACGCAGTATTTT. Translated, it gives CASKASGGINTQYF.

The V and J genes are TRBV28 and TRBJ1-4; no definite D call. Germline CDR1 reads MDHEN; CDR2 reads SYDVKM. V was shortened by 7 bases and J by 10 bases, with 22 bases between the two germline ends. This CDR3 has 15 residues. For the CDR3, the DNA is TGTGCCAGCACTCTCGGCCCCACTAATGATGCAAAACTGTTTTTT. Its protein product is CASTLGPTNDAKLFF.

About this clone itself: The junction departs from the called germline gene at one end, perhaps through a read error. This chain links TRBV6-5 with TRBJ1-1; 9 positions match TRBD1. The CDR3 totals 14 residues. Looked up from germline, CDR1 is MNHEY and CDR2 is SVGAGI. The CDR3 region is CASSYSGQGPPPIF. The DNA of the CDR3 is TGTGCCAGCAGTTACTCGGGACAGGGTCCACCTCCGATCTTT.

V and J are TRBV28 and TRBJ2-3; tentative D call: TRBD2 (6 bases). Germline V CDR1 and CDR2: MDHEN, SYDVKM. Trimming removed 1 base from V and 5 bases from J, with 10 bases in between. The CDR3 extends over 14 amino acids. The CDR3, as DNA: TGTGCCAGCAGTTTATCCGGAGGGATAGATACGCAGTATTTT. As protein: CASSLSGGIDTQYF. Using reference TRBV28 and TRBJ2-3 for the parts outside the CDR3, the full variable domain is DVKVTQSSRYLVKRTGEKVFLECVQDMDHENMFWYRQDPGLGLRLIYFSYDVKMKEKGDIPEGYSVSREKKERFSLILESASTNQTSMYLCASSLSGGIDTQYFGPGTRLTVL.

The chain is built from TRBV5-4 and TRBJ1-2, with unresolved D. The CDR3 is 13 amino acids. The V gene lost 1 base and the J gene lost 6 bases, with 10 bases spanning the gap. The V gene's germline CDR1 is SGHNT and CDR2 YYREEE (reference sequence). The DNA for the CDR3 is TGTGCCAGCAGCTTGAGGCAGAAGAATGGCTACACCTTC. Protein product: CASSLRQKNGYTF.

The V gene is TRBV19, the J gene TRBJ2-5, with 10 positions matching TRBD1. The J segment lost 2 bases and the V segment lost 4 bases, leaving 4 bases of the junction unmatched. CDR1 is LNHDA, CDR2 SQIVND, per germline (reference sequence). This CDR3 comprises 15 residues. CDR3 residues: CASSKGQGKQETQYF. CDR3 sequence (DNA): TGTGCCAGTAGTAAGGGACAGGGGAAACAAGAGACCCAGTACTTC.

The J gene is TRBJ2-3, the V gene TRBV27, with 12 bases aligning to TRBD2. CDR1 is MNHEY, CDR2 SMNVEV, per germline (reference sequence). The junction had 6 bases not matched to a gene; V was cut back by 6 bases and J by 2 bases. The CDR3 runs 16 residues. The CDR3 sequence is CASRFGLAGLTDTQYF. CDR3 nucleotides: TGTGCCAGCAGATTCGGACTAGCGGGACTCACAGATACGCAGTATTTT.

This chain connects TRBV29-1 to TRBJ2-5, with unresolved D. The CDR3 is 15 residues long. CDR1 is SQVTM, CDR2 ANQGSEA, per germline. Trimming cost V 0 bases and J 2 bases, with 13 bases left between them. The DNA of the CDR3 is TGCAGCGTTGAAGATCAGATACGGCGGCAAGAGACCCAGTACTTC. Its translation is CSVEDQIRRQETQYF.

V and J are TRBV18 and TRBJ2-1; no clear D. The CDR3 contains 14 residues. In germline, CDR1 is KGHSH, CDR2 LQKENI. The germline V and J ends were trimmed by 3 bases and 8 bases, with 14 bases remaining between them. The CDR3 nucleotides are TGTGCCAGCTCACCCTTCACTCTCGTGGATGAGCAGTTCTTC. Its protein product is CASSPFTLVDEQFF.

This clone showed up just a few times. V usage is TRBV7-9 and J usage is TRBJ1-2, with TRBD1 matching 8 bases. CDR3 length: 17 residues. V lost 1 base to trimming and J lost 1 base; unmatched junction nucleotides: 8. From germline, CDR1 is SEHNR and CDR2 FQNEAQ (reference sequence). The CDR3 protein is CASSLGRGRHLNYGYTF. CDR3 coding DNA: TGTGCCAGCAGCTTAGGCAGGGGGCGACACCTTAACTATGGCTACACCTTC. Variable domain in full (rest from reference TRBV7-9 and TRBJ1-2): DTGVSQNPRHKITKRGQNVTFRCDPISEHNRLYWYRQTLGQGPEFLTYFQNEAQLEKSRLLSDRFSAERPKGSFSTLEIQRTEQGDSAMYLCASSLGRGRHLNYGYTFGSGTRLTVV.

In DNA, the CDR3 is TGTGCCAGCGACGCAGCCGGAGGGACCGGGGAGCTGTTTTTT. Translating it yields CASDAAGGTGELFF. This rearrangement joins TRBV2 to TRBJ2-2; perhaps TRBD2 as D (6 bases). The germline V gene encodes CDR1 SNHLY and CDR2 FYNNEI. V was clipped by 8 bases and J by 5 bases, with 15 bases between them. This CDR3 contains 14 residues. Together with reference TRBV2 and TRBJ2-2, the CDR3 gives the full variable domain: EPEVTQTPSHQVTQMGQEVILRCVPISNHLYFYWYRQILGQKVEFLVSFYNNEISEKSEIFDDQFSVERPDGSNFTLKIRSTKLEDSAMYFCASDAAGGTGELFFGEGSRLTVL.

This chain connects TRBV7-6 to TRBJ1-5; tentative D call: TRBD1 (5 bases). The V and J ends lost 2 bases and 8 bases respectively, with 13 bases between them. From germline, CDR1 is SGHVS and CDR2 FNYEAQ. This CDR3 spans 14 amino acids. Written as DNA, the CDR3 is TGTGCCAGCAGCTTATCTGGGGGGAGGGAGCCCCAGCATTTT. Protein product: CASSLSGGREPQHF. Based on the CDR3 plus reference TRBV7-6 and TRBJ1-5, the full variable domain is GAGVSQSPRYKVTKRGQDVALRCDPISGHVSLYWYRQALGQGPEFLTYFNYEAQQDKSGLPNDRFSAERPEGSISTLTIQRTEQRDSAMYRCASSLSGGREPQHFGDGTRLSIL.

The rearrangement uses TRBV18 and TRBJ1-4, with 7 bases fitting TRBD1. Germline-derived CDR1 and CDR2 are KGHSH and LQKENI. V dropped 4 bases and J dropped 7; count of bases not matched to a gene: 6. CDR3 length: 14 residues. CDR3 amino acids: CASSRDRDSEKLFF. CDR3 nucleotides: TGTGCCAGCTCACGGGACCGGGACAGTGAAAAACTGTTTTTT.

The chain employs TRBV5-6 and TRBJ1-2; 11 bases agree with TRBD1. CDR1 and CDR2 from the germline V gene are SGHDT and YYEEEE. This CDR3 has 14 residues. The ends lost 2 bases at V and 13 bases at J; junction bases unmatched: 10. CDR3 protein: CASSFLGTGGFRTF. The CDR3 DNA reads TGTGCCAGCAGCTTTCTCGGGACAGGGGGATTCCGCACCTTC.

The rearrangement uses TRBV10-2 and TRBJ2-2; a weak D match, TRBD1 (6 bases). CDR1 WSHSY and CDR2 SAAADI come from the germline V gene. The V end was cut by 3 bases, the J end by 1 base, with 9 bases between. This CDR3 has 15 amino acids. In nucleotides, the CDR3 is TGCGCCAGCAGTGAACTGGACAGGAACACCGGGGAGCTGTTTTTT. This codes for CASSELDRNTGELFF.

The V call is TRBV11-2, the J call TRBJ2-7; possible D gene TRBD1, 5 bases. Germline CDR1 and CDR2: SGHAT and FQNNGV. Trimming took 7 bases from V and 5 from J, leaving 15 bases between them. The CDR3 totals 13 residues. CDR3 in DNA: TGTGCCAGCACCCCCCGTGGGGCAGACGAGCAGTACGTC. Amino acids: CASTPRGADEQYV.

This chain links TRBV4-3 with TRBJ1-6; D is possibly TRBD1 (6 bases). The ends were cut back, 1 base at V and 5 bases at J, with 9 bases in the middle. CDR1 and CDR2 (germline): LGHNA, YSLEER. CDR3 length: 15 amino acids. The CDR3: CASSQGTANNSPLHF. Here the CDR3 DNA reads TGCGCCAGCAGCCAAGGGACAGCGAATAATTCACCCCTCCACTTT.

This chain uses TRBV7-9 with TRBJ2-3; D uncertain. This CDR3 has 12 amino acids. Trimming removed 3 bases at V and 6 bases at J, with 7 bases between. Germline V gives CDR1 SEHNR, CDR2 FQNEAQ (reference sequence). DNA for the CDR3: TGTGCCAGCAGCTTTATGGGGGATACGCAGTATTTT. Translating gives CASSFMGDTQYF.

The V gene is TRBV6-6, the J gene TRBJ1-2; D is possibly TRBD1 (5 bases). V was clipped by 5 bases and J by 8 bases, with 9 bases between them. Germline CDR1 is MNHNY and CDR2 is SVGAGI (reference sequence). The CDR3 loop spans 11 amino acids. CDR3 sequence (DNA): TGTGCCAGCAGTCCAGGGCGGGGCTACACCTTC. Translating gives CASSPGRGYTF.

This clone occurred once. The chain couples TRBV19 to TRBJ1-1; the D is unclear. CDR1 and CDR2 from the germline V gene are LNHDA and SQIVND (reference sequence). The CDR3 contains 16 residues. Trimming took 3 bases from V and 0 from J, leaving 14 bases between them. CDR3 nucleotides: TGTGCCAGTAGTATCGGTCGGGGTTGGGTGAACACTGAAGCTTTCTTT. Protein product: CASSIGRGWVNTEAFF.

This clone appeared a few times. The CDR3 loop is CASSDMGKPNTEAFF. CDR3 sequence (DNA): TGTGCCAGCAGTGATATGGGGAAACCGAACACTGAAGCTTTCTTT. V gene TRBV2 combines with J gene TRBJ1-1; D not resolved. Germline loops: CDR1 SNHLY, CDR2 FYNNEI. V lost 3 bases and J 1 base, leaving 12 bases between the germline ends. This CDR3 has 15 residues.